The rows below give T cell receptor beta chains drawn from one sample of a study of blood T cell repertoires in COVID-19. Sequencing was performed with immunoSEQ multiplex PCR; in TCRdb, only in-frame clones are kept and a portion is missing. Here the sample spans some 37,000 clones, over 75% being singletons. The sample consisted of peripheral blood. All receptors come from a human donor in a cohort sampled during active COVID-19. Both conserved end residues are part of each CDR3. Fields, in order: V gene, D gene, J gene, clone size, CDR3 protein, CDR3 DNA. A D gene is named only where the DNA matches it firmly. Size tells how often a clone was seen (once, few, many) or the class of an expanded clone, and some rows leave it out.

v_call: TRBV5-1
d_call: NA
j_call: TRBJ2-4
clone_size: NA
cdr3_aa: CASSLSSGEAKNIQYF
cdr3_nt: TGCGCCAGCAGCTTGTCTTCCGGGGAAGCCAAAAACATTCAGTACTTC

v_call: TRBV28
d_call: NA
j_call: TRBJ2-7
clone_size: NA
cdr3_aa: CASMGTPLREQYF
cdr3_nt: TGTGCCAGCATGGGGACACCTCTACGAGAGCAGTACTTC

v_call: TRBV5-1
d_call: TRBD1
j_call: TRBJ2-5
clone_size: once
cdr3_aa: CASSLATGTIQETQYF
cdr3_nt: TGCGCCAGCAGCTTGGCGACAGGGACAATCCAAGAGACCCAGTACTTC

v_call: TRBV7-2
d_call: NA
j_call: TRBJ1-2
clone_size: NA
cdr3_aa: CASSLGPGGREGGYTF
cdr3_nt: TGTGCCAGCAGCTTAGGCCCCGGGGGGCGTGAAGGGGGCTACACCTTC

v_call: TRBV9
d_call: TRBD2
j_call: TRBJ2-2
clone_size: NA
cdr3_aa: CASSVGFFEGVREWITGELFF
cdr3_nt: TGTGCCAGCAGCGTAGGTTTTTTCGAGGGCGTGCGGGAGTGGATCACCGGGGAGCTGTTTTTT

v_call: TRBV28
d_call: TRBD2
j_call: TRBJ2-3
clone_size: NA
cdr3_aa: CASSLRLAGSTDTQYF
cdr3_nt: TGTGCCAGCAGTTTAAGGCTAGCGGGAAGCACAGATACGCAGTATTTT

v_call: TRBV12-3/TRBV12-4
d_call: NA
j_call: TRBJ1-4
clone_size: NA
cdr3_aa: CASSPTGGEKLFF
cdr3_nt: TGTGCCAGCAGTCCCACCGGGGGGGAAAAACTGTTTTTT

v_call: TRBV5-1
d_call: NA
j_call: TRBJ1-1
clone_size: NA
cdr3_aa: CASSLTVPNTEAFF
cdr3_nt: TGCGCCAGCAGCTTGACAGTACCGAACACTGAAGCTTTCTTT

v_call: TRBV19
d_call: NA
j_call: TRBJ1-6
clone_size: NA
cdr3_aa: CASSIGDISGNSPLHF
cdr3_nt: TGTGCCAGTAGTATTGGGGACATCTCAGGAAATTCACCCCTCCACTTT

v_call: TRBV6-5
d_call: TRBD2
j_call: TRBJ2-1
clone_size: NA
cdr3_aa: CASSYSGTSGYNEQFF
cdr3_nt: TGTGCCAGCAGTTACTCGGGGACTAGCGGTTACAATGAGCAGTTCTTC

v_call: TRBV5-4
d_call: NA
j_call: TRBJ2-3
clone_size: NA
cdr3_aa: CASSGRQGGPSTDTQYF
cdr3_nt: TGTGCCAGCAGCGGGAGACAGGGAGGACCTAGCACAGATACGCAGTATTTT

v_call: TRBV10-3
d_call: NA
j_call: TRBJ1-1
clone_size: NA
cdr3_aa: CAISESGVGWNTEAFF
cdr3_nt: TGTGCCATCAGTGAGTCAGGGGTGGGCTGGAACACTGAAGCTTTCTTT

v_call: TRBV18
d_call: TRBD2
j_call: TRBJ2-2
clone_size: NA
cdr3_aa: CASSPRSSGALGTGELFF
cdr3_nt: TGTGCCAGCTCACCACGGTCTAGCGGGGCCCTTGGGACCGGGGAGCTGTTTTTT

v_call: TRBV4-1
d_call: TRBD1
j_call: TRBJ2-7
clone_size: NA
cdr3_aa: CASSHGTGRSYEQYF
cdr3_nt: TGCGCCAGCAGCCACGGGACAGGCCGCTCCTACGAGCAGTACTTC